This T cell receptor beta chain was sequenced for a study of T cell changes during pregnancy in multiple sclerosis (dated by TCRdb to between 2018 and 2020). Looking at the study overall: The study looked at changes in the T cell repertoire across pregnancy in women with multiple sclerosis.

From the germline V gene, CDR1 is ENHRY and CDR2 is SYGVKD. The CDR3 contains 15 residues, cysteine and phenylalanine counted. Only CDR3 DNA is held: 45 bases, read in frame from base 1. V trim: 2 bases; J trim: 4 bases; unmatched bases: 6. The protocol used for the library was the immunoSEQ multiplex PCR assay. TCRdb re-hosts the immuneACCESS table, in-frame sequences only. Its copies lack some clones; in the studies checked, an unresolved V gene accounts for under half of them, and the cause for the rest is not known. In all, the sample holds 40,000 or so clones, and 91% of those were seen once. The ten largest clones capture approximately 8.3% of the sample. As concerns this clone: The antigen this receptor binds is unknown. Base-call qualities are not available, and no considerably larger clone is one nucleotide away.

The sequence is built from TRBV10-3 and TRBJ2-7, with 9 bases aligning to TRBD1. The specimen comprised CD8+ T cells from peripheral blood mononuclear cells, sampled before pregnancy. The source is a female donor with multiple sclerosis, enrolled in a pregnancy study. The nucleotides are TGTGCCATCAGTGAGAGGACAGGGGTTGTTTACGAGCAGTACTTC. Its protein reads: CAISERTGVVYEQYF.